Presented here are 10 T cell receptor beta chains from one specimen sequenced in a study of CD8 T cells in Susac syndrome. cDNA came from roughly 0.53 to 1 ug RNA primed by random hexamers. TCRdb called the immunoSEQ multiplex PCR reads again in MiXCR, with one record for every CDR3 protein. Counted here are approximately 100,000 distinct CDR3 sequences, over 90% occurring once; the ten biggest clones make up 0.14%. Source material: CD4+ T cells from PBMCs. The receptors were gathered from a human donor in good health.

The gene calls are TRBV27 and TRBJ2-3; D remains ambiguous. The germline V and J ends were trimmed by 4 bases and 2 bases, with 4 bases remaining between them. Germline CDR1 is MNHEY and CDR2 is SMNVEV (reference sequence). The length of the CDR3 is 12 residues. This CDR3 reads CASSYNTDTQYF. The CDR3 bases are TGTGCCAGCAGTTACAACACAGATACGCAGTATTTT.

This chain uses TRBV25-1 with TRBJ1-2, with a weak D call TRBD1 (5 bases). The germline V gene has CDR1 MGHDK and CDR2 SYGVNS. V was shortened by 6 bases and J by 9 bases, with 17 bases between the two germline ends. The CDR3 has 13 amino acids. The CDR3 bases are TGTGCCAGCAGCGACTTGGGAGGGGAGCGCTACACCTTC. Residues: CASSDLGGERYTF.

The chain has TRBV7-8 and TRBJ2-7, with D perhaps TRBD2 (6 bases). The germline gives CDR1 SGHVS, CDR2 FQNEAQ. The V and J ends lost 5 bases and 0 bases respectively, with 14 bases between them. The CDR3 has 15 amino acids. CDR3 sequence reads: CASSGGTTSSYEQYF. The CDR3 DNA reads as TGTGCCAGCAGCGGCGGGACCACCAGCTCCTACGAGCAGTACTTC.

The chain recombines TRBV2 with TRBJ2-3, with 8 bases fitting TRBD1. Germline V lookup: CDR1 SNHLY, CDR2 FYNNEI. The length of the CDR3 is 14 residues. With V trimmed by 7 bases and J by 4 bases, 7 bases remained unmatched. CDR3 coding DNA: TGTGCCAGCAAATTACAGGGGGAATCAGATACGCAGTATTTT. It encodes CASKLQGESDTQYF.

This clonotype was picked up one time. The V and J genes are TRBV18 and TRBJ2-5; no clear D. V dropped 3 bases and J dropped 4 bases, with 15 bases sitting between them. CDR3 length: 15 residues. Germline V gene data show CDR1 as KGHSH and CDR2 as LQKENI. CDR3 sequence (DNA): TGTGCCAGCTCACCCGAGGCCCGGCCTAGAGAGACCCAGTACTTC. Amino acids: CASSPEARPRETQYF. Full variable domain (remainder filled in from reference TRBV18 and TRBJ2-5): NAGVMQNPRHLVRRRGQEARLRCSPMKGHSHVYWYRQLPEEGLKFMVYLQKENIIDESGMPKERFSAEFPKEGPSILRIQQVVRGDSAAYFCASSPEARPRETQYFGPGTRLLVL.

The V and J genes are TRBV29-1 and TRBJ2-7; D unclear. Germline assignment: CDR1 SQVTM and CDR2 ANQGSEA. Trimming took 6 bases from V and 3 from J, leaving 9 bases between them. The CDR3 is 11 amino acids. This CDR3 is CSVGRIYEQYF. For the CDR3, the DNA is TGCAGCGTGGGCCGGATCTACGAGCAGTACTTC.

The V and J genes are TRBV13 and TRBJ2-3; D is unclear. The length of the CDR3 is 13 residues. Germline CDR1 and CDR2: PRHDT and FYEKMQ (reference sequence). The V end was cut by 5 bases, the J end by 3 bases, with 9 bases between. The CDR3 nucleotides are TGTGCCAGCAGCCCTCACCGAACAGATACGCAGTATTTT. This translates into CASSPHRTDTQYF.

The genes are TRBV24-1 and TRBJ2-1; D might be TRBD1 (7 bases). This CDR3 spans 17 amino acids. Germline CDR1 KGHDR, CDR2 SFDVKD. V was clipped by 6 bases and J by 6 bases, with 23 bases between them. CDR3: CATSSRATGAGSNEQFF. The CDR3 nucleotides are TGTGCCACCAGTTCGAGGGCTACAGGGGCCGGGAGCAATGAGCAGTTCTTC.

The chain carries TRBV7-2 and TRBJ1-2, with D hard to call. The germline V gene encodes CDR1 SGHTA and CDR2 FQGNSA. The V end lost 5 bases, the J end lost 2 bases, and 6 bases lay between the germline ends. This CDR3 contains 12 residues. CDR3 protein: CASSVENYGYTF. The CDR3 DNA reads TGTGCCAGCAGCGTAGAGAACTATGGCTACACCTTC. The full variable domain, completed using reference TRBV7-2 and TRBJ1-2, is GAGVSQSPSNKVTEKGKDVELRCDPISGHTALYWYRQSLGQGLEFLIYFQGNSAPDKSGLPSDRFSAERTGGSVSTLTIQRTQQEDSAVYLCASSVENYGYTFGSGTRLTVV.

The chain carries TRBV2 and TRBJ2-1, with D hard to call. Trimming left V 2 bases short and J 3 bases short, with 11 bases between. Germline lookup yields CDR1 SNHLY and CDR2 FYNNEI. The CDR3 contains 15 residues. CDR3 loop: CASSEMGSVYNEQFF. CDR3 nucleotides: TGTGCCAGCAGTGAAATGGGGTCGGTCTACAATGAGCAGTTCTTC.